This T cell receptor (beta chain) was sequenced for a study of T cells in tuberculosis. A single count supports this clone. No antigen is known for it. Produced via immunoSEQ multiplex PCR; TCRdb's table is partial and in-frame only. Among about 33,000 clones listed, roughly 85% were seen once. Germline V lookup: CDR1 SQVTM, CDR2 ANQGSEA. This CDR3 is 12 amino acids long. Trimming stripped 6 bases from V and 3 bases from J, with 11 bases between. Points from the study as a whole: The TCR-beta difference was not significant; alpha differences partly reflected length. Smaller distances to GMM-specific TCRs suggested their expansion in active tuberculosis.

Described time point: new active TB diagnosis, blood taken before or within 7 days of starting treatment. This TCR was recovered from an adult with tuberculosis. The chain employs TRBV29-1 and TRBJ2-5; no clear D. This specimen was PBMCs, taken at tuberculosis diagnosis. This CDR3 is CSVLSGEETQYF. The CDR3 DNA follows: TGCAGCGTGCTATCAGGTGAAGAGACCCAGTACTTC.